The 30 T cell receptor beta chains below all came from one sample that was sequenced in a study of long-term antiretroviral therapy in people with HIV. The assay used was immunoSEQ (version v3.0), run at survey level. Profiling relied on immunoSEQ multiplex PCR, and the TCRdb table lists in-frame clones only, not all of them. The data hold some 20,000 clones, with roughly 80% observed a single time. This material consisted of unsorted PBMCs, taken roughly 5.7 years after starting antiretroviral therapy. The receptors originated from a man aged 25-45 years with HIV.

This chain connects TRBV4-1 to TRBJ1-1, with D unclear. The V end was cut by 0 bases, the J end by 7 bases, with 15 bases between. CDR1 and CDR2 (germline): MGHRA, YSYEKL. CDR3 length: 15 residues. The chain's CDR3 is CASSQDLARTIEAFF. The CDR3 region has the DNA TGCGCCAGCAGCCAAGATCTGGCCCGGACGATTGAAGCTTTCTTT.

The chain is built from TRBV19 and TRBJ1-4; possibly TRBD1 for D (5 bases). The CDR3 runs to 13 residues. Germline values: CDR1 LNHDA, CDR2 SQIVND (reference sequence). V lost 5 bases, J lost 6 bases, and 10 bases lay in between. CDR3 sequence reads: CASSGGTDEKLFF. CDR3 nucleotides: TGTGCCAGTAGTGGGGGAACAGATGAAAAACTGTTTTTT.

The gene calls are TRBV4-3 and TRBJ2-7; D uncertain. CDR1 LGHNA and CDR2 YSLEER come from the germline V gene. Trimming removed 0 bases from V and 5 bases from J, with 14 bases in between. The CDR3 is 15 residues long. The CDR3 DNA reads TGCGCCAGCAGCCAAGATCGGGCTTATGGCAACGAGCAGTACTTC. Its translation: CASSQDRAYGNEQYF.

The chain carries TRBV4-1 and TRBJ2-1; 13 bases map to TRBD2. CDR3 size: 20 residues. J gave up 6 bases and V 6 bases, and 20 bases lay outside the gene matches. CDR1 is MGHRA, CDR2 YSYEKL, per germline. CDR3 sequence (DNA): TGCGCCAGCAGTACCCCGGGGGGACTAGCGGGACCCCAACAACTCAATGAGCAGTTCTTC. Encoded protein: CASSTPGGLAGPQQLNEQFF.

The chain uses TRBV6-6 and TRBJ2-3; D possibly uses TRBD1 or TRBD2 (6 bases each). Trimming pared 6 bases from V and 0 bases from J, leaving 10 bases between. Germline V lookup: CDR1 MNHNY, CDR2 SVGAGI (reference sequence). CDR3 size: 14 residues. The CDR3 loop reads CASRWGASTDTQYF. CDR3 nucleotide sequence: TGTGCCAGCAGGTGGGGGGCTAGCACAGATACGCAGTATTTT.

This clone is medium-sized by share. The chain has TRBV7-6 and TRBJ2-3, with a possible D match to TRBD2 (6 bases). Germline V CDR1 and CDR2: SGHVS, FNYEAQ. Trimming removed 5 bases from V and 4 bases from J, with 16 bases in between. The CDR3 runs 15 residues. CDR3 DNA: TGTGCCAGCAGCCAGATTGCGGGGATGGCAGATACGCAGTATTTT. Its protein product is CASSQIAGMADTQYF.

The V call is TRBV27, the J call TRBJ2-3; D is undetermined. Germline CDR1 and CDR2: MNHEY and SMNVEV (reference sequence). This CDR3 is built from 13 residues. V lost 2 bases and J lost 4, with 7 bases in between. The DNA for the CDR3 is TGTGCCAGCAGTTTAACTGGCGCAGATACGCAGTATTTT. Its translation is CASSLTGADTQYF.

This clone showed up just once. The rearrangement joins TRBV4-2 to TRBJ1-2; D remains unclear. The CDR3 contains 15 residues. In germline, CDR1 is LGHNA, CDR2 YNFKEQ. V was trimmed by 4 bases and J by 6 bases, leaving 18 bases between them. In nucleotides, the CDR3 is TGTGCCAGCAGCCGAACCCCGGGTCAAGAAGATGGCTACACCTTC. Translation: CASSRTPGQEDGYTF.

This rearrangement joins TRBV28 to TRBJ2-5, with 7 bases that match TRBD2. From germline, CDR1 is MDHEN and CDR2 SYDVKM. The CDR3 length is 14 residues. J lost 5 bases, V lost 3 bases, and 6 bases had no gene match. The CDR3 protein is CASSFKSGEETQYF. The CDR3 DNA reads TGTGCCAGCAGTTTCAAAAGCGGGGAGGAGACCCAGTACTTC.

The CDR3 bases are TGTGCCAGCAGCTTAGGTAGAAACACCGGGGAGCTGTTTTTT. Its protein product is CASSLGRNTGELFF. This chain joins TRBV7-2 and TRBJ2-2; D uncertain. Germline V gene sequence: CDR1 SGHTA, CDR2 FQGNSA. V gave up 1 base and J gave up 2 bases, with 5 bases separating them. This CDR3 contains 14 residues.

CDR3 amino acids: CASSIGADRGGEKLFF. CDR3 coding DNA: TGTGCCAGTAGTATTGGGGCAGACAGGGGAGGAGAAAAACTGTTTTTT. The rearrangement joins TRBV19 to TRBJ1-4; 8 bases map to TRBD1. Trimming at V came to 3 bases and at J to 8 bases, leaving 11 bases not matched to a gene. The length of the CDR3 is 16 residues. Germline loops: CDR1 LNHDA, CDR2 SQIVND (reference sequence). Full variable domain (remainder filled in from reference TRBV19 and TRBJ1-4): DGGITQSPKYLFRKEGQNVTLSCEQNLNHDAMYWYRQDPGQGLRLIYYSQIVNDFQKGDIAEGYSVSREKKESFPLTVTSAQKNPTAFYLCASSIGADRGGEKLFFGSGTQLSVL.

This clone appeared a few times. This chain joins TRBV5-6 and TRBJ2-2, with a possible D match to TRBD2 (6 bases). V was pared by 4 bases and J by 6 bases, with 13 bases between. This CDR3 has 14 amino acids. CDR1 and CDR2 from the germline V gene are SGHDT and YYEEEE. CDR3 sequence reads: CASSTVGGSGELFF. DNA for the CDR3: TGTGCCAGCAGCACCGTCGGGGGTTCCGGGGAGCTGTTTTTT. Using reference TRBV5-6 and TRBJ2-2 for the parts outside the CDR3, the full variable domain is DAGVTQSPTHLIKTRGQQVTLRCSPKSGHDTVSWYQQALGQGPQFIFQYYEEEERQRGNFPDRFSGHQFPNYSSELNVNALLLGDSALYLCASSTVGGSGELFFGEGSRLTVL.

This clone was found once. The V gene is TRBV6-1, the J gene TRBJ1-2; 7 bases fit TRBD1. The CDR3 covers 14 residues. The ends lost 3 bases at V and 4 bases at J; junction bases unmatched: 5. CDR1 is MNHNS, CDR2 SASEGT, per germline. CDR3 sequence: CASSELEGAYGYTF. In nucleotides, the CDR3 is TGTGCCAGCAGTGAGCTGGAGGGGGCCTATGGCTACACCTTC.

This clone was detected only once. The chain recombines TRBV2 with TRBJ2-7, with D unclear. V lost 3 bases, J lost 2 bases, and 11 bases lay in between. The CDR3 runs to 14 residues. Germline assignment: CDR1 SNHLY and CDR2 FYNNEI. CDR3 in amino acids: CASSDKGFTYEQYF. CDR3 in DNA: TGTGCCAGCAGTGATAAAGGTTTCACCTACGAGCAGTACTTC.

The rearrangement uses TRBV7-2 and TRBJ2-7; 8 bases align to TRBD1. Germline loops: CDR1 SGHTA, CDR2 FQGNSA. Germline trimming cut 2 bases from V and 6 bases from J; bases unmatched to any gene: 9. The CDR3 runs to 15 residues. The CDR3 coding sequence is TGTGCCAGCAGCTTAATCAAATCAGGGGGCGCCGAGCAGTACTTC. Translation: CASSLIKSGGAEQYF.

This chain joins TRBV7-2 and TRBJ2-7, with TRBD2 matching over 7 bases. The length of the CDR3 is 17 residues. Germline trimming cut 1 base from V and 7 bases from J; bases unmatched to any gene: 16. Germline CDR1 reads SGHTA; CDR2 reads FQGNSA. The DNA of the CDR3 is TGTGCCAGCAGCTTAGGTGGGGGGGAGACTACCCATAGGGAGCAGTACTTC. Protein: CASSLGGGETTHREQYF.

The chain carries TRBV7-2 and TRBJ2-7, with 9 bases that match TRBD1. The J segment lost 5 bases and the V segment lost 5 bases, leaving 13 bases of the junction unmatched. CDR3 length: 16 residues. Germline V CDR1 and CDR2: SGHTA, FQGNSA. CDR3 loop: CASSIGGGQGVNEQYF. The CDR3 nucleotides are TGTGCCAGCAGCATTGGGGGGGGACAGGGTGTCAACGAGCAGTACTTC.

This clone was seen only once. This chain connects TRBV7-2 to TRBJ2-3; 8 positions match TRBD1. Per the germline V gene, CDR1 is SGHTA and CDR2 is FQGNSA. This CDR3 region has 14 residues. V was clipped by 6 bases and J by 1 base; unmatched bases: 3. The CDR3 DNA reads TGTGCCAGCAGAATACAGGGGGGCACAGATACGCAGTATTTT. It specifies CASRIQGGTDTQYF.

The chain joins TRBV27 to TRBJ1-4; D is possibly TRBD1 (5 bases). The V end lost 6 bases, the J end lost 3 bases, and 14 bases lay between the germline ends. CDR3 length equals 15 residues. Germline V gives CDR1 MNHEY, CDR2 SMNVEV (reference sequence). The CDR3 DNA is TGTGCCAGCAGGGGGGTATCCTACGCTAATGAAAAACTGTTTTTT. Encoded protein: CASRGVSYANEKLFF.

The count of this clone is one. CDR3 amino acids: CASSPPSGTIRTEAFF. The CDR3 nucleotides read TGCGCCAGCAGCCCCCCATCCGGGACAATAAGAACTGAAGCTTTCTTT. The rearrangement uses TRBV4-1 and TRBJ1-1; D might be TRBD1 (6 bases). The CDR3 spans 16 residues. Trimming left V 4 bases short and J 5 bases short, with 20 bases between. Germline values: CDR1 MGHRA, CDR2 YSYEKL.

J is TRBJ2-3 and V is TRBV6-4; 8 positions match TRBD1. CDR3 length: 13 amino acids. Germline V gene lookup returns CDR1 MRHNA and CDR2 SNTAGT. V lost 5 bases and J lost 2; bases outside the gene matches: 0. This CDR3 is CASSQGATDTQYF. Written as DNA, the CDR3 is TGTGCCAGCAGTCAGGGGGCCACAGATACGCAGTATTTT.

The J gene is TRBJ2-2, the V gene TRBV7-2; 7 bases match TRBD1. The CDR3 extends over 14 amino acids. In germline, CDR1 is SGHTA, CDR2 FQGNSA. Trimming cost V 3 bases and J 5 bases; bases outside gene matches: 3. The CDR3 region is CASSFQGVTGELFF. In DNA form, the CDR3 reads TGTGCCAGCAGCTTTCAGGGGGTGACCGGGGAGCTGTTTTTT. Supplemented by reference TRBV7-2 and TRBJ2-2, the full variable domain reads GAGVSQSPSNKVTEKGKDVELRCDPISGHTALYWYRQSLGQGLEFLIYFQGNSAPDKSGLPSDRFSAERTGGSVSTLTIQRTQQEDSAVYLCASSFQGVTGELFFGEGSRLTVL.

The J gene is TRBJ2-3, the V gene TRBV28; maybe TRBD1 (6 bases). CDR3 size: 16 residues. The germline V and J ends were trimmed by 7 bases and 4 bases, with 21 bases remaining between them. Germline assignment: CDR1 MDHEN and CDR2 SYDVKM. CDR3 nucleotide sequence: TGTGCCAGCAAACCCTTGAGGGGGACCCAAGCAGATACGCAGTATTTT. Protein product: CASKPLRGTQADTQYF.

This chain connects TRBV10-3 to TRBJ1-1, with D hard to call. In germline, CDR1 is ENHRY, CDR2 SYGVKD. With 3 bases removed from V and 4 bases from J, the gap between germline ends came to 12 bases. The CDR3 loop spans 14 amino acids. The CDR3 protein is CAISDAGGGTEAFF. CDR3 DNA sequence: TGTGCCATCAGTGATGCGGGAGGAGGCACTGAAGCTTTCTTT.

By frequency in the sample, this clone is large. The chain has TRBV7-3 and TRBJ2-3; D is ambiguous. The CDR3 spans 12 residues. Per the germline V gene, CDR1 is SGHTA and CDR2 is FQGTGA. V gave up 5 bases and J gave up 5 bases, with 8 bases separating them. The CDR3 DNA follows: TGTGCCAGCAGCCGCCTACGAGATACGCAGTATTTT. It translates to CASSRLRDTQYF.

This clone showed up just a few times. The rearrangement links TRBV6-5 to TRBJ1-2; TRBD1 might be the D (6 bases). Trimming stripped 2 bases from V and 3 bases from J, with 10 bases between. Per germline, CDR1 MNHEY and CDR2 SVGAGI. The CDR3 is made up of 14 amino acids. CDR3 nucleotide sequence: TGTGCCAGCAGTTACGGGGGGCCAGACTATGGCTACACCTTC. It encodes CASSYGGPDYGYTF.

This chain joins TRBV5-6 and TRBJ2-1; TRBD1 agrees at 7 bases. This CDR3 contains 17 residues. The V segment lost 1 base and the J segment 5 bases; nucleotides outside the gene matches: 12. From germline, CDR1 is SGHDT and CDR2 YYEEEE. The CDR3 here is CASSLRLSDRRNNEQFF. DNA for the CDR3: TGTGCCAGCAGCTTGAGGCTCTCGGACAGGCGTAACAATGAGCAGTTCTTC. Complete variable domain (other parts from reference TRBV5-6 and TRBJ2-1): DAGVTQSPTHLIKTRGQQVTLRCSPKSGHDTVSWYQQALGQGPQFIFQYYEEEERQRGNFPDRFSGHQFPNYSSELNVNALLLGDSALYLCASSLRLSDRRNNEQFFGPGTRLTVL.

This chain connects TRBV4-2 to TRBJ1-1; D not certain. The V end was cut by 0 bases, the J end by 5 bases, with 7 bases between. CDR1 and CDR2 (germline): LGHNA, YNFKEQ. The CDR3 is 13 residues long. CDR3 sequence: CASSQERGTEAFF. CDR3 in DNA: TGTGCCAGCAGCCAAGAGCGGGGAACTGAAGCTTTCTTT.

The chain combines TRBV7-8 with TRBJ1-5; D not resolved. V was trimmed by 1 base and J by 0 bases, leaving 4 bases between them. Germline V lookup: CDR1 SGHVS, CDR2 FQNEAQ. The CDR3 totals 14 residues. The DNA for the CDR3 is TGTGCCAGCAGCTTAGGGGCTAGCAATCAGCCCCAGCATTTT. Translation: CASSLGASNQPQHF. Using reference TRBV7-8 and TRBJ1-5 for the parts outside the CDR3, the full variable domain is GAGVSQSPRYKVAKRGQDVALRCDPISGHVSLFWYQQALGQGPEFLTYFQNEAQLDKSGLPSDRFFAERPEGSVSTLKIQRTQQEDSAVYLCASSLGASNQPQHFGDGTRLSIL.

This rearrangement joins TRBV25-1 to TRBJ2-1; tentative D call: TRBD2 (6 bases). The germline V and J ends were trimmed by 1 base and 6 bases, with 7 bases remaining between them. This CDR3 is built from 13 residues. The germline V gene encodes CDR1 MGHDK and CDR2 SYGVNS. The CDR3 is CASSESGGNEQFF. The CDR3 DNA reads TGTGCCAGCAGTGAATCCGGGGGCAATGAGCAGTTCTTC.